This T cell receptor (beta chain) was captured by sequencing in a study of blood T cell repertoires in COVID-19. The germline V gene encodes CDR1 LNHNV and CDR2 YYDKDF (reference sequence). The junction had 7 bases not matched to a gene; V was cut back by 1 base and J by 6 bases. The CDR3 extends over 16 amino acids. The age range of participants was about 18 to 100 years, with residence in about two dozen US areas. Two negative PCRs, clearance, or symptom resolution characterized the recovered Cohort 3 donors. This clone showed up just a few times. Authors' data handling: Amplification with reference gene primers provided the estimates of nucleated cell counts. Profiled with immunoSEQ multiplex PCR; TCRdb holds only in-frame clones, not every one. The V and J calls and clone size are taken from that table; D and trimming were inferred from the DNA. Of 150,000 to 200,000 clones listed, around 82% were seen once; the top ten hold 7.5%.

The sample was PBMCs or T cells enriched from blood (not recorded which). The sequence was collected from a man in his forties who had recovered from COVID-19. The chain is built from TRBV15 and TRBJ1-5; 9 bases fit TRBD1. The CDR3 sequence: CATSRADRGMSQPQHF. The CDR3, as DNA: TGTGCCACCAGCAGAGCGGACAGGGGAATGAGTCAGCCCCAGCATTTT.